The 19 T cell receptor beta chains below all came from one sample that was sequenced in a study of blood T cells in healthy people across ages. Primed by a sample-barcoded 5' primer and a J-beta primer mix, a second PCR proceeded for 7 to 11 cycles. TCRdb ran MiXCR on the 5' RACE reads and lists one entry per CDR3 protein. The data show fewer than 2,000,000 distinct CDR3 sequences, about two fifths seen once. Sequencing input: blood. Receptors originate from a human donor in good health.

This chain joins TRBV29-1 and TRBJ1-2; 9 bases agree with TRBD1. The trim removed 5 bases at V and 0 bases at J, leaving 4 bases unmatched. Germline CDR1 reads SQVTM; CDR2 reads ANQGSEA. This CDR3 is built from 14 residues. The CDR3 reads CSVSRTGANYGYTF. As DNA, the CDR3 is TGCAGCGTTTCCCGGACAGGGGCTAACTATGGCTACACCTTC. The full variable domain, its missing parts supplied by reference TRBV29-1 and TRBJ1-2, is SAVISQKPSRDICQRGTSLTIQCQVDSQVTMMFWYRQQPGQSLTLIATANQGSEATYESGFVIDKFPISRPNLTFSTLTVSNMSPEDSSIYLCSVSRTGANYGYTFGSGTRLTVV.

This clonotype has at least ten counts. Here the CDR3 DNA reads TGTGCCAGCAGCCCCGCGGACGGATATGGCTACACCTTC. Amino acid sequence: CASSPADGYGYTF. The chain links TRBV5-6 to TRBJ1-2; D not certain. V lost 4 bases, J lost 5 bases, and 12 bases lay in between. The CDR3 is made up of 13 amino acids. Germline V gives CDR1 SGHDT, CDR2 YYEEEE.

This clonotype was detected only once. This chain uses TRBV6-5 with TRBJ2-1, with 9 bases that match TRBD1. The J segment lost 5 bases and the V segment lost 2 bases, leaving 10 bases of the junction unmatched. This CDR3 contains 17 residues. Germline assignment: CDR1 MNHEY and CDR2 SVGAGI. The DNA of the CDR3 is TGTGCCAGCAGTTACCTATCCAGGACAGGGGCTCACAATGAGCAGTTCTTC. The encoded protein is CASSYLSRTGAHNEQFF.

The chain employs TRBV7-8 and TRBJ2-5; D not certain. The J call could be wrong; TRBJ2-7 is a better fit for the DNA end. The CDR3 sequence is 13 residues long. CDR1 is SGHVS, CDR2 FQNEAQ, per germline. In DNA, the CDR3 is TGTGCCAGCAGCTTAGTTTCACGAAACGAGCAGTACTTC. It yields the protein CASSLVSRNEQYF.

This rearrangement joins TRBV10-3 to TRBJ2-1; a possible D gene is TRBD1 (5 bases). The CDR3 length is 13 residues. Trimming shortened V by 6 bases and J by 10 bases, and 16 bases separated the two germline ends. The germline gives CDR1 ENHRY, CDR2 SYGVKD. Here the CDR3 reads CAISPGKAYEQFF. Here the CDR3 DNA reads TGTGCCATCAGCCCAGGGAAGGCCTACGAGCAGTTCTTC.

The chain combines TRBV6-6 with TRBJ2-7; D call uncertain. From germline, CDR1 is MNHNY and CDR2 SVGAGI (reference sequence). This CDR3 has 17 amino acids. With 2 bases removed from V and 0 bases from J, the gap between germline ends came to 17 bases. In DNA, the CDR3 is TGTGCCAGCAGTTACGGCAGTCCGTCTACCCTCTCCTACGAGCAGTACTTC. Its translation is CASSYGSPSTLSYEQYF.

This clonotype was detected only a few times. This sequence joins TRBV5-1 and TRBJ1-4; D is unresolved. V was pared by 2 bases and J by 8 bases, with 13 bases between. Germline lookup yields CDR1 SGHRS and CDR2 YFSETQ. CDR3 size: 14 residues. The CDR3, as DNA: TGCGCCAGCAGCTTTGGACGGCGGGAGGAAAAACTGTTTTTT. It is translated as CASSFGRREEKLFF.

The V and J genes are TRBV16 and TRBJ1-5; no firm D call. Germline assignment: CDR1 KGHSY and CDR2 FQNENV. Trimming took 0 bases from V and 1 from J, leaving 7 bases between them. The CDR3 extends over 15 amino acids. In DNA, the CDR3 is TGTGCCAGCAGCCAATCGCAAGGGAGCAATCAGCCCCAGCATTTT. Protein: CASSQSQGSNQPQHF.

This clonotype was observed a handful of times. The V call is TRBV29-1, the J call TRBJ1-2, with 8 bases that match TRBD1. Germline assignment: CDR1 SQVTM and CDR2 ANQGSEA. The CDR3 runs to 12 residues. The CDR3 here is CNAGDRLDGYTF. DNA for the CDR3: TGCAACGCCGGGGACAGGTTAGATGGCTACACCTTC.

In this sample, this clonotype turned up a few times. The chain uses TRBV6-1 and TRBJ2-5; TRBD2 might be the D (6 bases). The closer fit of TRBJ2-7 to the DNA end suggests the J call may be wrong. This CDR3 comprises 13 residues. Germline V gene data show CDR1 as MNHNS and CDR2 as SASEGT. As DNA, the CDR3 is TGTGCCAGCAGTGCAAATAGCGGACCCGAGCAGTACTTC. It is translated as CASSANSGPEQYF.

This chain connects TRBV7-9 to TRBJ2-5; D remains unclear. V was cut by 6 bases and J by 5 bases, with 7 bases left in between. CDR3 size: 11 residues. From germline, CDR1 is SEHNR and CDR2 FQNEAQ (reference sequence). This CDR3 reads CASRSTETQYF. Here the CDR3 DNA reads TGTGCCAGCAGGTCCACGGAGACCCAGTACTTC.

Turning to this clonotype: At one end, the junction sequence differs from germline, possibly due to a read error. The chain couples TRBV7-2 to TRBJ2-3, with 9 bases matching TRBD2. The CDR3 is 17 residues long. CDR1 is SGHTA, CDR2 FQGNSA, per germline. The CDR3 DNA reads as TGTGCCGGCAGCCCAGCGGGGGGCTGGGGGGGGACAGATACGCAGTATTTT. As protein: CAGSPAGGWGGTDTQYF. Full variable domain (outside the CDR3, taken from reference TRBV7-2 and TRBJ2-3): GAGVSQSPSNKVTEKGKDVELRCDPISGHTALYWYRQSLGQGLEFLIYFQGNSAPDKSGLPSDRFSAERTGGSVSTLTIQRTQQEDSAVYLCAGSPAGGWGGTDTQYFGPGTRLTVL.

About this clonotype itself: A much larger clone lies one base from this, so it may be a read error. The gene calls are TRBV7-2 and TRBJ1-4; D is perhaps TRBD1 (5 bases). The CDR3 extends over 14 amino acids. V gave up 5 bases and J gave up 1 base, with 8 bases separating them. CDR1 and CDR2 (germline): SGHTA, FQGNSA. CDR3 DNA sequence: TGTGCCAGCAGCATGACAGTAACTAATGAAAAACTGTTTTTT. Its translation is CASSMTVTNEKLFF.

The sample holds a few counts of this clonotype. The chain is built from TRBV15 and TRBJ2-7; 9 positions match TRBD1. The germline gives CDR1 LNHNV, CDR2 YYDKDF (reference sequence). V was pared by 0 bases and J by 2 bases, with 2 bases of the junction left unmatched. This CDR3 spans 15 amino acids. This CDR3 reads CATSREGTGTYEQYF. CDR3 bases: TGTGCCACCAGCAGAGAGGGGACAGGGACCTACGAGCAGTACTTC.

This clonotype has only a few counts. The CDR3 loop is CASRGSARQPQHF. DNA for the CDR3: TGTGCCAGCAGGGGTTCCGCTCGGCAGCCCCAGCATTTT. The chain combines TRBV28 with TRBJ1-5, with D unclear. Trimming stripped 6 bases from V and 7 bases from J, with 13 bases between. The CDR3 loop spans 13 amino acids. CDR1 and CDR2 from the germline V gene are MDHEN and SYDVKM.

The rearrangement links TRBV7-9 to TRBJ1-5; 8 bases map to TRBD1. The CDR3 runs 15 residues. CDR1 is SEHNR and CDR2 is FQNEAQ in the germline V gene (reference sequence). V was pared by 4 bases and J by 4 bases, with 6 bases of the junction left unmatched. In DNA, the CDR3 is TGTGCCAGCAGCTCCTTGACAGGGGCTAATCAGCCCCAGCATTTT. This translates into CASSSLTGANQPQHF.

V usage is TRBV2 and J usage is TRBJ2-5; D might be TRBD1 (5 bases). The germline gives CDR1 SNHLY, CDR2 FYNNEI. The CDR3 spans 14 residues. V dropped 6 bases and J dropped 1 base, with 12 bases sitting between them. The CDR3 sequence: CASSVQGVQETQYF. CDR3 in DNA: TGTGCCAGCAGCGTCCAAGGGGTCCAAGAGACCCAGTACTTC.

The rearrangement links TRBV6-5 to TRBJ1-6; 8 bases map to TRBD1. This CDR3 is 19 amino acids long. CDR1 is MNHEY and CDR2 is SVGAGI in the germline V gene. After removal of 0 bases from V and 8 bases from J, the junction contained 15 bases not matched to a gene. The CDR3 sequence: CASSYSSFTGTGKHSPLHF. CDR3 bases: TGTGCCAGCAGTTACTCGTCCTTTACCGGGACAGGAAAGCATTCACCCCTCCACTTT.

The rearrangement joins TRBV10-3 to TRBJ2-7; D uncertain. This CDR3 is 15 amino acids long. V lost 4 bases and J lost 2, with 15 bases in between. Germline values: CDR1 ENHRY, CDR2 SYGVKD. The CDR3 nucleotides read TGTGCCATCAGTGGACCCACGCCCCCCACCTACGAGCAGTACTTC. Amino acids: CAISGPTPPTYEQYF.